The subject of this entry is one T cell receptor (beta chain). Its cognate antigen is unknown. The data derive from a study of graft-versus-host responses after intestinal transplantation. Whole-study context: Recipients got multivisceral, liver-intestinal, or isolated intestinal transplants. All of the recipients had induction that used anti-thymocyte globulin, then tacrolimus and steroids for 2 to 3 years. Notes on the study in general: Recipient bone marrow held GvH clones, some seen earlier in ileum or blood. Where graft-donor T cell macrochimerism was present, patients had high graft-versus-host to host-versus-graft clonal ratios in allografts.

Profiling relied on immunoSEQ multiplex PCR, and the TCRdb table lists in-frame clones only, not all of them. The sample has some 93,000 clones, 91% seen once. CDR1 and CDR2 from the germline V gene are SGHRS and YFSETQ. The CDR3 sequence is 15 residues long. V lost 3 bases to trimming and J lost 6 bases, with 18 bases between them. Sequenced here: unstimulated CD8+ T cells sorted from spleen or lymph node cells, sampled before intestinal transplant. The chain recombines TRBV5-1 with TRBJ1-1; D possibly corresponds to TRBD1 (6 bases). The receptor comes from a human donor who received an intestinal transplant. CDR3 sequence (DNA): TGCGCCAGCAGCTCCTCAGGGCAGGGGATACCTGAAGCTTTCTTT. It translates to CASSSSGQGIPEAFF. Full variable domain (rest looked up from reference TRBV5-1 and TRBJ1-1): KAGVTQTPRYLIKTRGQQVTLSCSPISGHRSVSWYQQTPGQGLQFLFEYFSETQRNKGNFPGRFSGRQFSNSRSEMNVSTLELGDSALYLCASSSSGQGIPEAFFGQGTRLTVV.